Below, 9 T cell receptor beta chains from the same sample are listed, as sequenced in a study of shared clonotypes between healthy human individuals (TCRdb year 2020). Libraries were built with the immunoSEQ multiplex PCR assay. TCRdb provides this immuneACCESS table in a form limited to in-frame rearrangements. Some clones are lacking; in checked studies, under half of them reflect an unresolved V gene, and why the rest are absent is not known. This sample holds some 1 million clones; around 76% were observed only once. The leading ten clones occupy about 1.5% of the sample. Sequenced material: memory CD4+ T cells sorted from blood. Reading the label with the study, this specimen's cell subset or site is: CD45RA-negative fraction. These receptor sequences come from a man aged 18 to 29 in good health.

The CDR3: CASRPWRERTDTQYF. CDR3 bases: TGTGCCAGCAGGCCGTGGCGGGAACGCACAGATACGCAGTATTTT. V gene TRBV2 combines with J gene TRBJ2-3, with D maybe TRBD2 (6 bases). Germline V lookup: CDR1 SNHLY, CDR2 FYNNEI. The ends were cut back, 6 bases at V and 1 base at J, with 14 bases in the middle. This CDR3 comprises 15 residues.

The rearrangement uses TRBV30 and TRBJ2-2; D not resolved. The germline V gene has CDR1 GTSNPN and CDR2 SVGIG (reference sequence). Trimming left V 2 bases short and J 6 bases short, with 16 bases between. The CDR3 length is 15 residues. The CDR3 reads CAWSRFRFYSGELFF. The CDR3 nucleotides read TGTGCCTGGAGTAGGTTTAGATTTTACTCCGGGGAGCTGTTTTTT. Full variable domain (rest looked up from reference TRBV30 and TRBJ2-2): SQTIHQWPATLVQPVGSPLSLECTVEGTSNPNLYWYRQAAGRGLQLLFYSVGIGQISSEVPQNLSASRPQDRQFILSSKKLLLSDSGFYLCAWSRFRFYSGELFFGEGSRLTVL.

V is TRBV5-1 and J is TRBJ2-3, with 7 bases lining up with TRBD2. Germline V CDR1 and CDR2: SGHRS, YFSETQ. The V segment lost 0 bases and the J segment 5 bases; nucleotides outside the gene matches: 6. There are 15 residues in the CDR3. The CDR3 region has the DNA TGCGCCAGCAGCTTGGAAAATTCTAGCGGAGATACGCAGTATTTT. Protein product: CASSLENSSGDTQYF.

The J gene is TRBJ1-2, the V gene TRBV28; maybe TRBD1 (6 bases). The CDR3 loop spans 13 amino acids. Trimming shortened V by 8 bases and J by 8 bases, and 18 bases separated the two germline ends. Germline CDR1 reads MDHEN; CDR2 reads SYDVKM. Here the CDR3 DNA reads TGTGCCAGCGTTCCTGCCCAGGGGCGAGGCTACACCTTC. It encodes CASVPAQGRGYTF.

The rearrangement uses TRBV18 and TRBJ1-2; a weak D match, TRBD1 (5 bases). The CDR3 consists of 13 residues. Trimming pared 4 bases from V and 2 bases from J, leaving 8 bases between. Germline-derived CDR1 and CDR2 are KGHSH and LQKENI. The DNA for the CDR3 is TGTGCCAGCTCACAGGACATCAACTATGGCTACACCTTC. Its translation is CASSQDINYGYTF.

In its sample, this clone was seen a few times. This chain connects TRBV10-3 to TRBJ1-2; 10 bases map to TRBD1. Germline loops: CDR1 ENHRY, CDR2 SYGVKD. The CDR3 is made up of 15 amino acids. The V and J ends lost 2 bases and 2 bases, in that order; junction bases with no gene match: 2. This CDR3 is CAISEGGQGNYGYTF. In DNA form, the CDR3 reads TGTGCCATCAGTGAGGGGGGACAGGGGAACTATGGCTACACCTTC.

Regarding this clone: A junction end diverges from the germline sequence, so it may reflect a read error. The rearrangement links TRBV5-8 to TRBJ1-5; D is possibly TRBD1 (5 bases). The germline CDR1 and CDR2 sequences are SGHTS and YDEGEE. The CDR3 is 12 residues long. CDR3 sequence reads: CASSYSQGPQRF. CDR3 nucleotide sequence: TGTGCCAGCAGCTACTCTCAGGGACCTCAGCGTTTT.

The chain recombines TRBV30 with TRBJ2-2; possibly TRBD1 for D (5 bases). With 4 bases removed from V and 0 bases from J, the gap between germline ends came to 9 bases. This CDR3 has 14 amino acids. CDR1 is GTSNPN and CDR2 is SVGIG in the germline V gene (reference sequence). The CDR3 sequence is CAWKGNSNTGELFF. Written as DNA, the CDR3 is TGTGCCTGGAAGGGGAATTCGAACACCGGGGAGCTGTTTTTT.

Only one count was recorded for this clone. The chain has TRBV18 and TRBJ2-3; D might be TRBD1 (6 bases). Trimming left V 6 bases short and J 2 bases short, with 12 bases between. The CDR3 is made up of 14 amino acids. In germline, CDR1 is KGHSH, CDR2 LQKENI. CDR3 nucleotides: TGTGCCAGCTCTCGACAGGAGATCACAGATACGCAGTATTTT. Encoded protein: CASSRQEITDTQYF.